The 29 T cell receptor beta chains presented below share a single source sample, sequenced in a study of cytomegalovirus exposure and HLA in healthy donors. The primer mix had 60 Vbeta and 13 Jbeta primers. Sequenced by immunoSEQ multiplex PCR; TCRdb stores in-frame clones only, minus some. The table records 110,000 to 150,000 clones, 70% of them present only once. Sequenced sample: PBMCs. All receptors derive from a woman in her twenties or thirties in good health and CMV-seronegative.

This chain uses TRBV10-3 with TRBJ1-2; D is unresolved. The CDR3 loop spans 14 amino acids. Germline values: CDR1 ENHRY, CDR2 SYGVKD. V gave up 0 bases and J gave up 4 bases, with 9 bases separating them. The CDR3 is CAISESREGYGYTF. The CDR3 region has the DNA TGTGCCATCAGTGAGTCTAGGGAGGGCTATGGCTACACCTTC.

The chain carries TRBV5-1 and TRBJ2-5; 8 nucleotides agree with TRBD1. Germline CDR1 SGHRS, CDR2 YFSETQ. The CDR3 has 16 amino acids. The J segment lost 3 bases and the V segment lost 0 bases, leaving 7 bases of the junction unmatched. The CDR3: CASSLAPRGLEETQYF. In nucleotides, the CDR3 is TGCGCCAGCAGCTTGGCCCCCAGGGGGCTAGAAGAGACCCAGTACTTC.

The rearrangement links TRBV9 to TRBJ1-4; 9 nucleotides agree with TRBD1. The CDR3 contains 15 residues. Per the germline V gene, CDR1 is SGDLS and CDR2 is YYNGEE. The trim removed 1 base at V and 6 bases at J, leaving 4 bases unmatched. Here the CDR3 reads CASSVMGQGDEKLFF. In DNA, the CDR3 is TGTGCCAGCAGCGTAATGGGACAGGGCGATGAAAAACTGTTTTTT. The full variable domain, with the rest looked up from reference TRBV9 and TRBJ1-4, is DSGVTQTPKHLITATGQRVTLRCSPRSGDLSVYWYQQSLDQGLQFLIQYYNGEERAKGNILERFSAQQFPDLHSELNLSSLELGDSALYFCASSVMGQGDEKLFFGSGTQLSVL.

The gene calls are TRBV7-6 and TRBJ2-6; tentatively, D is TRBD1 (5 bases). Germline lookup yields CDR1 SGHVS and CDR2 FNYEAQ. Deletions cut 4 bases from V and 2 bases from J, with 9 bases between. This CDR3 spans 15 amino acids. The CDR3 loop reads CASSSSGTGANVLTF. CDR3 sequence (DNA): TGTGCCAGCAGCTCATCAGGGACTGGGGCCAACGTCCTGACTTTC. Full variable domain (missing parts from reference TRBV7-6 and TRBJ2-6): GAGVSQSPRYKVTKRGQDVALRCDPISGHVSLYWYRQALGQGPEFLTYFNYEAQQDKSGLPNDRFSAERPEGSISTLTIQRTEQRDSAMYRCASSSSGTGANVLTFGAGSRLTVL.

This clone came up a few times. The CDR3: CASSSTTGGATSGNTIYF. DNA for the CDR3: TGTGCCAGCAGCTCGACAACAGGGGGCGCGACGTCTGGAAACACCATATATTTT. The chain carries TRBV5-4 and TRBJ1-3; 9 bases fit TRBD1. Trimming removed 3 bases from V and 1 base from J; junction bases left unmatched: 11. CDR1 and CDR2 (germline): SGHNT, YYREEE (reference sequence). The CDR3 covers 18 residues. Complete variable domain (other parts from reference TRBV5-4 and TRBJ1-3): ETGVTQSPTHLIKTRGQQVTLRCSSQSGHNTVSWYQQALGQGPQFIFQYYREEENGRGNFPPRFSGLQFPNYSSELNVNALELDDSALYLCASSSTTGGATSGNTIYFGEGSWLTVV.

The chain couples TRBV30 to TRBJ2-2, with 11 bases lining up with TRBD2. The CDR3 consists of 16 residues. The V and J ends lost 4 bases and 0 bases, in that order; junction bases with no gene match: 4. The germline CDR1 and CDR2 sequences are GTSNPN and SVGIG (reference sequence). The CDR3 DNA sequence: TGTGCCTGGAACCTAGCGGGGGGCCCGAACACCGGGGAGCTGTTTTTT. Residues: CAWNLAGGPNTGELFF.

This rearrangement joins TRBV5-1 to TRBJ2-7; TRBD2 matches at 11 bases. This CDR3 is built from 16 residues. V lost 0 bases to trimming and J lost 2 bases; unmatched junction nucleotides: 4. CDR1 and CDR2 (germline): SGHRS, YFSETQ. The CDR3 sequence: CASSLGLAGRPYEQYV. The CDR3 nucleotides read TGCGCCAGCAGCTTGGGACTAGCGGGAAGGCCCTACGAGCAGTACGTC.

The chain is built from TRBV2 and TRBJ2-1; 7 positions match TRBD2. Looked up from germline, CDR1 is SNHLY and CDR2 is FYNNEI. Germline trimming cut 3 bases from V and 3 bases from J; bases unmatched to any gene: 5. CDR3 length: 15 amino acids. The CDR3 sequence is CASSDYGGSYNEQFF. The CDR3 coding sequence is TGTGCCAGCAGTGATTATGGCGGGAGCTACAATGAGCAGTTCTTC.

This clone was counted between two and nine times. The same CDR3 is also encoded by other DNA sequences in this sample. V and J are TRBV7-2 and TRBJ2-3; D gene unclear. Trimming cost V 4 bases and J 2 bases, with 4 bases left between them. Germline V lookup: CDR1 SGHTA, CDR2 FQGNSA. The CDR3 runs to 12 residues. The CDR3 loop is CASSSSTDTQYF. CDR3 coding DNA: TGTGCCAGCAGCTCCTCCACAGATACGCAGTATTTT.

The chain has TRBV19 and TRBJ2-5, with 8 positions matching TRBD2. The CDR3 consists of 17 residues. With 4 bases clipped from V and 5 bases from J, the junction kept 15 bases outside the gene matches. CDR1 is LNHDA, CDR2 SQIVND, per germline (reference sequence). DNA for the CDR3: TGTGCCAGTAGTAACCGTTTTGGCGGGGGGTCGGGGGAGACCCAGTACTTC. It is translated as CASSNRFGGGSGETQYF.

The chain links TRBV4-1 to TRBJ1-5; tentatively, D is TRBD1 (6 bases). The V gene's germline CDR1 is MGHRA and CDR2 YSYEKL. Trimming stripped 1 base from V and 8 bases from J, with 15 bases between. CDR3 length equals 15 residues. CDR3 in DNA: TGCGCCAGCAGCCAAGCAGCAGGGGCCAGGGAGCCCCAGCATTTT. Encoded protein: CASSQAAGAREPQHF.

A note on this clone: Mismatch with germline at one junction end may stem from a read error. The CDR3 loop is CASSLARPINQPQHF. In DNA, the CDR3 is TGTGCTAGCAGCTTAGCGCGGCCGATCAATCAGCCCCAGCATTTT. The rearrangement joins TRBV7-7 to TRBJ1-5; no definite D call. The CDR3 extends over 15 amino acids. Germline CDR1 and CDR2: SSHAT and FNYEAQ (reference sequence).

The chain has TRBV6-6 and TRBJ1-2, with TRBD1 matching over 9 bases. CDR1 and CDR2 (germline): MNHNY, SVGAGI (reference sequence). Germline trimming cut 2 bases from V and 8 bases from J; bases unmatched to any gene: 9. CDR3 length: 15 residues. The CDR3 DNA sequence: TGTGCCAGCAGTTACCTACAGGGGGCGTCGGGAGGCTACACCTTC. Translated, it gives CASSYLQGASGGYTF.

This clone showed up just once. The V gene is TRBV28, the J gene TRBJ2-5; no definite D call. With the DNA end fitting TRBJ2-7 better, the J assignment may be wrong. CDR3 length: 15 amino acids. Per the germline V gene, CDR1 is MDHEN and CDR2 is SYDVKM. This CDR3 reads CASSLPPSSPYEQYF. CDR3 sequence (DNA): TGTGCCAGCAGTTTACCCCCTAGTTCTCCCTACGAGCAGTACTTC.

The chain uses TRBV7-9 and TRBJ2-7; TRBD2 aligns across 7 bases. The germline CDR1 and CDR2 sequences are SEHNR and FQNEAQ (reference sequence). The CDR3 consists of 13 residues. The V segment lost 8 bases and the J segment 3 bases; nucleotides outside the gene matches: 7. CDR3 residues: CASHKSGDYEQYF. The CDR3 DNA reads as TGTGCCAGCCACAAGAGCGGGGACTACGAGCAGTACTTC.

This sequence joins TRBV18 and TRBJ1-4; possibly TRBD1 for D (5 bases). The V gene lost 6 bases and the J gene lost 4 bases, with 15 bases spanning the gap. Germline V gene sequence: CDR1 KGHSH, CDR2 LQKENI. The CDR3 contains 15 residues. CDR3 sequence: CASSILAGNNEKLFF. CDR3 DNA: TGTGCCAGCTCTATACTAGCAGGGAATAATGAAAAACTGTTTTTT.

To note about this clone: Other DNA sequences in this sample translate to the same CDR3. V is TRBV2 and J is TRBJ1-5; D perhaps matches TRBD1 (5 bases). Per germline, CDR1 SNHLY and CDR2 FYNNEI. The CDR3 loop spans 13 amino acids. V was pared by 6 bases and J by 1 base, with 7 bases between. The CDR3 coding sequence is TGTGCCAGCAGGCGGGACAGCAATCAGCCCCAGCATTTT. This codes for CASRRDSNQPQHF. The full variable domain, in which reference TRBV2 and TRBJ1-5 provide the parts outside the CDR3, is EPEVTQTPSHQVTQMGQEVILRCVPISNHLYFYWYRQILGQKVEFLVSFYNNEISEKSEIFDDQFSVERPDGSNFTLKIRSTKLEDSAMYFCASRRDSNQPQHFGDGTRLSIL.

The rearrangement links TRBV7-9 to TRBJ2-7; possibly TRBD1 for D (5 bases). V shed 5 bases and J shed 2 bases, with 13 bases lying between them. Germline assignment: CDR1 SEHNR and CDR2 FQNEAQ (reference sequence). The CDR3 is 14 residues long. For the CDR3, the DNA is TGTGCCAGCAGCCAAGGACATAACACCTACGAGCAGTACGTC. Protein: CASSQGHNTYEQYV.

The chain combines TRBV5-5 with TRBJ1-3; possibly TRBD1 for D (5 bases). The V end was cut by 0 bases, the J end by 2 bases, with 15 bases between. This CDR3 contains 17 residues. CDR1 and CDR2 (germline): SGHKS, YYEKEE (reference sequence). CDR3 in amino acids: CASSLDRSLTAGNTIYF. The CDR3 DNA sequence: TGTGCCAGCAGCTTGGACAGGTCATTAACCGCTGGAAACACCATATATTTT.

The table lists this clone with a few counts. The chain joins TRBV18 to TRBJ2-1; TRBD2 aligns across 14 bases. V lost 3 bases, J lost 9 bases, and 7 bases stayed unmatched. There are 16 residues in the CDR3. The V gene's germline CDR1 is KGHSH and CDR2 LQKENI. CDR3 in amino acids: CASSPGTSGRLSEQFF. The CDR3 bases are TGTGCCAGCTCACCTGGGACTAGCGGGAGACTAAGTGAGCAGTTCTTC.

V is TRBV7-3 and J is TRBJ2-1; D not certain. The V end lost 2 bases, the J end lost 8 bases, and 10 bases lay between the germline ends. Germline V gene lookup returns CDR1 SGHTA and CDR2 FQGTGA. The CDR3 covers 13 residues. The DNA of the CDR3 is TGTGCCAGCAGCTTATACATTCAGGATGAGCAGTTCTTC. As protein: CASSLYIQDEQFF. The full variable domain, its missing parts supplied by reference TRBV7-3 and TRBJ2-1, is GAGVSQTPSNKVTEKGKYVELRCDPISGHTALYWYRQSLGQGPEFLIYFQGTGAADDSGLPNDRFFAVRPEGSVSTLKIQRTERGDSAVYLCASSLYIQDEQFFGPGTRLTVL.

The V call is TRBV7-9, the J call TRBJ2-6; D call uncertain. From germline, CDR1 is SEHNR and CDR2 FQNEAQ (reference sequence). CDR3 length: 15 amino acids. Deletions cut 5 bases from V and 0 bases from J, with 8 bases between. Written as DNA, the CDR3 is TGTGCCAGCAGCCCCACTCTCTCTGGGGCCAACGTCCTGACTTTC. Its protein product is CASSPTLSGANVLTF.

The chain carries TRBV7-2 and TRBJ2-5, with unresolved D. V lost 1 base and J lost 5, with 11 bases in between. This CDR3 is built from 14 residues. Germline V gene lookup returns CDR1 SGHTA and CDR2 FQGNSA. As DNA, the CDR3 is TGTGCCAGCAGCTTAGGGAGATTTCCCGAGACCCAGTACTTC. It specifies CASSLGRFPETQYF.

The genes are TRBV28 and TRBJ2-7; TRBD1 matches 7 bases. The junction had 10 bases not matched to a gene; V was cut back by 6 bases and J by 5 bases. Germline loops: CDR1 MDHEN, CDR2 SYDVKM. CDR3 size: 14 residues. The CDR3 region is CASSRMRQGNEQYF. The CDR3 DNA follows: TGTGCCAGCAGCCGGATGAGACAGGGAAACGAGCAGTACTTC. The variable domain in full, completed from reference TRBV28 and TRBJ2-7, reads DVKVTQSSRYLVKRTGEKVFLECVQDMDHENMFWYRQDPGLGLRLIYFSYDVKMKEKGDIPEGYSVSREKKERFSLILESASTNQTSMYLCASSRMRQGNEQYFGPGTRLTVT.

V is TRBV6-6 and J is TRBJ2-3; 11 positions agree with TRBD1. The CDR3 runs 15 residues. The J segment lost 7 bases and the V segment lost 5 bases, leaving 8 bases of the junction unmatched. Germline CDR1 MNHNY, CDR2 SVGAGI (reference sequence). The CDR3 nucleotides are TGTGCCAGCAGTGAGCCGGGACAGGGGGTGTATACGCAGTATTTT. Residues: CASSEPGQGVYTQYF.

This chain links TRBV6-5 with TRBJ1-4; TRBD1 matches at 7 bases. Germline assignment: CDR1 MNHEY and CDR2 SVGAGI. This CDR3 contains 14 residues. The junction had 8 bases not matched to a gene; V was cut back by 7 bases and J by 6 bases. The CDR3 nucleotides read TGTGCCAGCAACAAGCAGGGGGAGGATGAAAAACTGTTTTTT. Protein sequence: CASNKQGEDEKLFF.

V is TRBV7-8 and J is TRBJ1-2; 9 positions agree with TRBD1. The CDR3 loop spans 15 amino acids. J was trimmed by 8 bases and V by 1 base; bases with no gene match: 8. CDR1 and CDR2 (germline): SGHVS, FQNEAQ. The CDR3 reads CASSLGMGQGGGYTF. The CDR3 nucleotides are TGTGCCAGCAGCTTAGGAATGGGACAGGGCGGCGGCTACACCTTC.

The chain combines TRBV6-6 with TRBJ2-1, with 9 positions matching TRBD2. Germline-derived CDR1 and CDR2 are MNHNY and SVGAGI (reference sequence). Germline trimming cut 4 bases from V and 2 bases from J; bases unmatched to any gene: 3. CDR3 length: 15 amino acids. For the CDR3, the DNA is TGTGCCAGCAGTTTGGCTAGCGGGGCCTACAATGAGCAGTTCTTC. This translates into CASSLASGAYNEQFF.

This chain joins TRBV5-4 and TRBJ2-3; TRBD1 matches at 12 bases. V lost 0 bases, J lost 2 bases, and 4 bases stayed unmatched. The CDR3 spans 17 residues. CDR1 and CDR2 from the germline V gene are SGHNT and YYREEE (reference sequence). CDR3 loop: CASSLGGTGGVTDTQYF. Here the CDR3 DNA reads TGTGCCAGCAGCTTGGGAGGGACAGGGGGCGTCACAGATACGCAGTATTTT.